Described below is a single T cell receptor beta chain sequence and its context. Its antigen is not identified. Generated by immunoSEQ multiplex PCR, the TCRdb table keeps only in-frame clones and is missing some. The table has some 25,000 clones, around 70% seen once. The data originate from a study of vaccination effects on CD4 cells after COVID-19. Study information: Post-vaccine specimens arrived a median 72 days past the second dose. Findings and caveats of the study: Only a single clone (1 of 255 vaccine-induced clones in healthy vaccinees) cross-reacted with common cold coronaviruses. Convalescent patients were scarce, and early post-infection timepoints were absent.

V was clipped by 5 bases and J by 5 bases, with 20 bases between them. Germline values: CDR1 KGHDR, CDR2 SFDVKD. The CDR3 is 16 amino acids. Viral peptide pools were used in the ViraFEST assay to expand antigen-specific CD4+ T cells, and sequencing came afterward. Upon completion of about ten days in culture, CD4+ T cells were isolated. Either the mRNA-1273 or the BNT162b2 vaccine was given to participants as two doses. IL-2 medium took the place of half the medium on both days 3 and 7. The sequenced sample was CD4+ T cells from PBMCs cultured with SARS-CoV-2 spike peptides, obtained after COVID-19 vaccination. The TCR was taken from a human donor who received a COVID-19 vaccine. This sequence joins TRBV24-1 and TRBJ1-1; D gene uncertain. Here the CDR3 DNA reads TGTGCCACCAGTGCGACCGGGTCCCCAAGTAGTACTGAAGCTTTCTTT. Amino acid sequence: CATSATGSPSSTEAFF.